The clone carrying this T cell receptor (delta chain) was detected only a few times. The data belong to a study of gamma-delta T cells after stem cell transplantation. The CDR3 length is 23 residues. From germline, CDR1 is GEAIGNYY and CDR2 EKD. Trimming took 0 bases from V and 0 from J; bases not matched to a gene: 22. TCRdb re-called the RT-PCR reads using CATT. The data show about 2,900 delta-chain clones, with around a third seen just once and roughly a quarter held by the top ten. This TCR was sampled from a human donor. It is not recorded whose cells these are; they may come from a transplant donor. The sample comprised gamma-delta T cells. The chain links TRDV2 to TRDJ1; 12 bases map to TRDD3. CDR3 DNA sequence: TGTGCCTGTGACACCGTTCTGGGGGATACGCATAAGATGCACGATCCGTACACCGATAAACTCATCTTT. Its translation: CACDTVLGDTHKMHDPYTDKLIF.